The present T cell receptor beta chain was sequenced within a study of beta chain features in type 1 diabetes (dated by TCRdb to between 2017 and 2018). Regarding the study in general: Patients and healthy donors did not differ in mean age, gender distribution, total cell number or subset yield. Regulatory and stem cell-like memory subsets were isolated from only 8 patients and roughly eight healthy donors, whereas naive and central memory subsets came from all 28 donors. Across all samples, 90 million to 130 million sorted cells were examined, and cell number per subset correlated strongly with RNA yield. The study compared TCRB repertoires of sorted circulating CD4+ T cell subsets between recently diagnosed type 1 diabetes patients and matched healthy donors.

The entire isolated RNA was reverse transcribed using the High Capacity cDNA Reverse Transcription Kit, and thus expressed TCRB transcripts were sequenced. Deep immunoSEQ sequencing was performed on naive, central memory and regulatory T cell samples, with an average of about 3.6 million total reads per sample. After sorted cells were lysed in RLT buffer, RNA was extracted with DNase-treated RNeasy Micro or Mini kits, with the choice depending on cell number. Each cell subset was processed on its own to prevent cross-contamination, while patient and healthy donor samples were processed together. The immunoSEQ multiplex PCR was used to amplify TCRB sequences from cDNA, generating 87-bp fragments that spanned the CDR3 region. Sequencing of the amplicons was performed on the Illumina HiSeq platform. Per the authors' processing: Synthetic template baselines were used to correct PCR bias computationally, reads within Hamming distance 2 were collapsed, and singletons that could not be merged were discarded. By aligning reads against IMGT, V, D and J genes, CDR3 length, and insertions or deletions at six rearrangement sites were assigned. Clonotype counts were normalized to sorted cell number within each subset before computing true diversity and Gini coefficients with the tcR R package. Repertoire sharing was quantified using the overlap coefficient calculated on TCRB nucleotide sequences. TCRdb retrieved this table from immuneACCESS and kept in-frame rearrangements only. Not all clones are present; in checked studies, unresolved V genes account for under half, and no reason is known for the remainder. The DNA was the basis for D and trimming; V, J and clone size are from that table. The sample has under 55,000 clones on record, under 45% of them singletons. Together, the top ten hold around 1.5% of the sample.

What the authors observed across the whole study: PCR might favor shorter templates, but patient and control samples were amplified and corrected together, so any skew would affect both groups equally. Naive, central memory and regulatory TCRB repertoires appeared to be more similar among patients than among healthy donors. Type 1 diabetes patients showed a moderate but significant shortening of TCRB CDR3 length in all four CD4+ subsets. At VDJ recombination sites, type 1 diabetes patients had fewer insertions and more deleted nucleotides, which implies abnormalities in thymic rearrangement. Because cDNA rather than genomic DNA was sequenced, highly expressing activated cells could have been over-represented, although no difference in activation and CD3 levels was found between groups. Only small numbers of individuals were included in the HLA sub-analyses, which left unresolved whether HLA type had any influence on TCRB rearrangement.

From the cysteine through the phenylalanine, the CDR3 covers 16 amino acids. Only the CDR3 region is kept as DNA, spanning 48 bases read in frame from base 1. CDR1 and CDR2 are read off the germline V gene as LGHNA and YSLEER. Trimming costs V 0 bases and J 6 bases, and their ends lie 16 bases apart. Of note for this clone: It lacks a known antigen. No base quality values were provided; no much bigger clone lies one nucleotide off.

From each donor, a single peripheral blood sample of 100 to 150 mL on average was drawn into heparinised tubes. Naive, central memory, regulatory and stem cell-like memory CD4+ T cells were sorted on a BD FACSAria II using a panel including CD45RO, CCR7, CD25, CD127, CD95 and CD27. A purity above 98% was achieved for all sorted populations. PBMCs were isolated immediately by Lymphoprep density gradient centrifugation and stained directly without culture. So that batch effects would be minimized, each experiment stained and sorted samples in pairs, pairing one healthy donor with one patient. The chain is encoded by TRBV4-3 joined to TRBJ2-3; perhaps TRBD2 is the D gene, with 5 bases matching. This TCR derives from a man under 40 with type 1 diabetes. Sequencing was done on a sample of Tregs from blood. What the cell subset or site label conveys for this sample: regulatory CD4+ T cells. The CDR3 protein sequence reads: CASSQDQRAWADTQYF. The nucleotide sequence is TGCGCCAGCAGCCAAGATCAGAGGGCCTGGGCGGATACGCAGTATTTT.